This T cell receptor beta chain stems from a study of T-cell reconstitution after alpha-beta-depleted transplantation in children. There are many counts of this clonotype. Molecular barcoding with unique molecular identifiers was used for the TCRbeta library. TCRdb recomputed calls from the PCR reads with MiXCR, one row per CDR3 protein. The table lists about 610,000 distinct CDR3 sequences, about 10% of them singletons. There are 14 residues in the CDR3. Germline CDR1 DFQATT, CDR2 SNEGSKA (reference sequence). Trimming shortened V by 5 bases and J by 5 bases, and 17 bases separated the two germline ends.

Sample: PBMCs from the stem cell graft donor, taken from the stem cell graft. V usage is TRBV20-1 and J usage is TRBJ2-3; D gene uncertain. The source is a human donor who donated a stem cell graft to a child with acute myeloid leukemia. The CDR3 region is CSARLSSGGDTQYF. CDR3 bases: TGCAGTGCTCGTCTTAGCTCAGGCGGAGATACGCAGTATTTT.